The 27 T cell receptor beta chains presented below share a single source sample, sequenced in a study of blood T cells in healthy people across ages. A second about 6 to 12 cycle PCR used barcoded and J-beta primers. TCRdb passed the 5' RACE reads through MiXCR, listing each CDR3 protein once. This table holds roughly 680,000 distinct CDR3 sequences, around 52% found once. The sample consisted of blood. Receptors were obtained from a woman older than 75 in good health.

The chain couples TRBV5-1 to TRBJ2-1; 8 bases are a match to TRBD2. Per the germline V gene, CDR1 is SGHRS and CDR2 is YFSETQ. The CDR3 extends over 15 amino acids. After removal of 1 base from V and 3 bases from J, the junction contained 3 bases not matched to a gene. CDR3 DNA: TGCGCCAGCAGCTTGATGGGACTAGACTACAATGAGCAGTTCTTC. Translated: CASSLMGLDYNEQFF. The variable domain in full, with the rest retrieved from reference TRBV5-1 and TRBJ2-1, is KAGVTQTPRYLIKTRGQQVTLSCSPISGHRSVSWYQQTPGQGLQFLFEYFSETQRNKGNFPGRFSGRQFSNSRSEMNVSTLELGDSALYLCASSLMGLDYNEQFFGPGTRLTVL.

This clonotype was picked up many times. The gene calls are TRBV5-1 and TRBJ2-3; 11 bases are shared with TRBD1. Per germline, CDR1 SGHRS and CDR2 YFSETQ. The junction had 3 bases not matched to a gene; V was cut back by 6 bases and J by 3 bases. The length of the CDR3 is 14 residues. In DNA form, the CDR3 reads TGCGCCAGCAACCGGGACAGGGGGACAGATACGCAGTATTTT. This gives the protein CASNRDRGTDTQYF.

The V gene is TRBV20-1, the J gene TRBJ1-1; D remains ambiguous. Germline values: CDR1 DFQATT, CDR2 SNEGSKA (reference sequence). V lost 0 bases and J lost 1, with 9 bases in between. CDR3 length: 14 amino acids. The CDR3 here is CSARDPGRNTEAFF. CDR3 bases: TGCAGTGCTAGAGATCCGGGCAGGAACACTGAAGCTTTCTTT.

This chain uses TRBV7-2 with TRBJ1-5; D remains ambiguous. Per the germline V gene, CDR1 is SGHTA and CDR2 is FQGNSA. Between the trimmed V and J ends, which lost 2 bases and 2 bases, there was a span of 10 bases. The CDR3 loop spans 15 amino acids. CDR3 sequence reads: CASSLTGSGNQPQHF. CDR3 coding DNA: TGTGCCAGCAGCTTAACCGGCAGCGGCAATCAGCCCCAGCATTTT.

For this clonotype: A read error may be the cause here, since a much bigger clone is one base away. The V gene is TRBV12-3 or TRBV12-4, the J gene TRBJ2-3; TRBD1 is a possible D gene (6 bases). The CDR3 is 15 amino acids. Trimming removed 5 bases at V and 3 bases at J, with 15 bases between. CDR3 coding DNA: TGTGCCAGCAGTCCACGTAGGGGGTTAACAGATACGCAGTATTTT. Translating gives CASSPRRGLTDTQYF.

The chain combines TRBV20-1 with TRBJ1-2; 7 bases match TRBD1. V was clipped by 5 bases and J by 3 bases; unmatched bases: 9. This CDR3 has 14 amino acids. Germline V lookup: CDR1 DFQATT, CDR2 SNEGSKA (reference sequence). The CDR3 region has the DNA TGCAGTGCTTACGAACCGCAGGGGGACTATGGCTACACCTTC. This translates into CSAYEPQGDYGYTF.

The rearrangement uses TRBV6-5 and TRBJ2-1, with 10 bases aligning to TRBD2. After removal of 0 bases from V and 6 bases from J, the junction contained 11 bases not matched to a gene. Germline V gene sequence: CDR1 MNHEY, CDR2 SVGAGI. The CDR3 sequence is 18 residues long. For the CDR3, the DNA is TGTGCCAGCAGTTACTCCCCTAGCGGGAGAACGTGGGGCAATGAGCAGTTCTTC. Protein: CASSYSPSGRTWGNEQFF.

The V gene is TRBV20-1, the J gene TRBJ2-7; D not certain. The last part of the DNA fits TRBJ2-5 better; the J call may be wrong. The CDR3 loop spans 16 amino acids. Germline V gene lookup returns CDR1 DFQATT and CDR2 SNEGSKA (reference sequence). CDR3 sequence (DNA): TGCAGTGCTAGAGACCCAGCCCGGGCCTCTGAAGAGACCCAGTACTTC. It yields the protein CSARDPARASEETQYF.

Only a few counts were recorded for this clonotype. The chain is built from TRBV25-1 and TRBJ1-2; TRBD1 might be the D (5 bases). The germline V and J ends were trimmed by 5 bases and 3 bases, with 16 bases remaining between them. Germline assignment: CDR1 MGHDK and CDR2 SYGVNS. The CDR3 is made up of 15 amino acids. The chain's CDR3 is CASSSGRAQDYGYTF. The CDR3, as DNA: TGTGCCAGCAGTTCCGGCAGGGCTCAGGACTATGGCTACACCTTC.

In this sample, this clonotype turned up a few times. This chain uses TRBV2 with TRBJ2-1, with a possible D match to TRBD1 (6 bases). The germline CDR1 and CDR2 sequences are SNHLY and FYNNEI. Trimming cost V 3 bases and J 2 bases, with 14 bases left between them. There are 16 residues in the CDR3. The CDR3 protein is CASSEARGSAYNEQFF. CDR3 bases: TGTGCCAGCAGTGAGGCGAGGGGGAGTGCCTACAATGAGCAGTTCTTC.

With respect to this clonotype: This may come from a read error, since a much larger clone is one base off. This chain connects TRBV20-1 to TRBJ2-7; unclear D gene. Germline V CDR1 and CDR2: DFQATT, SNEGSKA (reference sequence). This CDR3 comprises 13 residues. Trimming pared 6 bases from V and 2 bases from J, leaving 14 bases between. DNA of the CDR3: TGCAGTGCCCCGGGCACCCACACCTACGAGCAGTACTTC. The encoded protein is CSAPGTHTYEQYF.

V usage is TRBV28 and J usage is TRBJ2-3; a weak D match, TRBD1 (6 bases). The germline CDR1 and CDR2 sequences are MDHEN and SYDVKM. V dropped 10 bases and J dropped 2 bases, with 19 bases sitting between them. The CDR3 has 15 amino acids. DNA of the CDR3: TGTGCCACCGTCCCCCGGGACACCTACACAGATACGCAGTATTTT. It yields the protein CATVPRDTYTDTQYF.

To note about this clonotype: A much larger clonotype is one base distant, so this may be a read error. The chain employs TRBV12-3 or TRBV12-4 and TRBJ2-1, with D tentatively TRBD2 (5 bases). The DNA end favors TRBJ2-7, so the J call may be wrong. The CDR3 covers 17 residues. The CDR3 is CASSLVRTASSYNEQYF. CDR3 nucleotide sequence: TGTGCCAGCAGCCTTGTCCGGACTGCCAGCTCCTACAATGAGCAGTACTTC.

V usage is TRBV5-1 and J usage is TRBJ1-1, with unresolved D. CDR1 SGHRS and CDR2 YFSETQ come from the germline V gene. The V end lost 4 bases, the J end lost 1 base, and 14 bases lay between the germline ends. The CDR3 extends over 15 amino acids. CDR3 amino acids: CASSLMDGRNTEAFF. Written as DNA, the CDR3 is TGCGCCAGCAGCCTGATGGACGGCAGGAACACTGAAGCTTTCTTT.

This clonotype was observed at least ten times. J is TRBJ2-1 and V is TRBV5-1; a weak D match, TRBD2 (6 bases). Germline lookup yields CDR1 SGHRS and CDR2 YFSETQ. CDR3 length equals 15 residues. Trimming shortened V by 0 bases and J by 5 bases, and 12 bases separated the two germline ends. The DNA for the CDR3 is TGCGCCAGCAGCTTGGTTCTCGGGAGCCACAATGAGCAGTTCTTC. Translation gives CASSLVLGSHNEQFF. The whole variable domain, filled in from reference TRBV5-1 and TRBJ2-1, reads KAGVTQTPRYLIKTRGQQVTLSCSPISGHRSVSWYQQTPGQGLQFLFEYFSETQRNKGNFPGRFSGRQFSNSRSEMNVSTLELGDSALYLCASSLVLGSHNEQFFGPGTRLTVL.

For this clonotype: This could be a read error, since a much larger clone is one nucleotide away. The chain combines TRBV10-3 with TRBJ1-5; weak D call: TRBD1 (5 bases). Germline V gene data show CDR1 as ENHRY and CDR2 as SYGVKD. V was trimmed by 5 bases and J by 11 bases, leaving 19 bases between them. The CDR3 is 14 residues long. The DNA for the CDR3 is TGTGCCATCAGTAGTCGGGACGGCGCTTCAGCCCAGCATTTT. Protein product: CAISSRDGASAQHF.

As regards this clonotype: A single base separates this from a much larger clone, so it may be a read error. The chain combines TRBV12-3 or TRBV12-4 with TRBJ2-3; no reliable D call. The CDR3 is 11 residues long. The CDR3 here is CAGSFQLTQYF. The CDR3 DNA is TGTGCCGGCAGTTTTCAGCTTACGCAGTATTTT.

This rearrangement joins TRBV28 to TRBJ2-5; D may correspond to TRBD1 or TRBD2 (5 bases each). The end of the DNA is better explained by TRBJ2-7, so the J call may be wrong. The V gene's germline CDR1 is MDHEN and CDR2 SYDVKM. The CDR3 loop spans 12 amino acids. This CDR3 reads CASGDRFYEQYF. The CDR3 DNA sequence: TGTGCCAGCGGGGACCGGTTCTACGAGCAGTACTTC.

The chain couples TRBV7-9 to TRBJ1-2, with D maybe TRBD1 (5 bases). V lost 5 bases and J 4 bases, leaving 20 bases between the germline ends. The CDR3 extends over 16 amino acids. Germline V gene sequence: CDR1 SEHNR, CDR2 FQNEAQ (reference sequence). This chain's CDR3 is CASSQQAGLFSYGYTF. In DNA form, the CDR3 reads TGTGCCAGCAGCCAACAAGCGGGGCTATTCTCCTATGGCTACACCTTC. Complete variable domain (other parts from reference TRBV7-9 and TRBJ1-2): DTGVSQNPRHKITKRGQNVTFRCDPISEHNRLYWYRQTLGQGPEFLTYFQNEAQLEKSRLLSDRFSAERPKGSFSTLEIQRTEQGDSAMYLCASSQQAGLFSYGYTFGSGTRLTVV.

The rearrangement joins TRBV2 to TRBJ1-6; D not certain. From germline, CDR1 is SNHLY and CDR2 FYNNEI. The CDR3 contains 12 residues. V shed 8 bases and J shed 13 bases, with 15 bases lying between them. In nucleotides, the CDR3 is TGTGCCAGCTCATGGACGGACTTTCCCCTCCACTTT. This translates into CASSWTDFPLHF.

CDR3 bases: TGTGCCAGCTCATATCAAGGGGAGGCCTCCTACAATGAGCAGTTCTTC. Its translation is CASSYQGEASYNEQFF. The chain is built from TRBV28 and TRBJ2-1, with TRBD2 as a possible D gene (6 bases). This CDR3 spans 16 amino acids. Germline V CDR1 and CDR2: MDHEN, SYDVKM. V lost 8 bases, J lost 0 bases, and 17 bases lay in between.

The chain uses TRBV5-1 and TRBJ1-1; D uncertain. Germline CDR1 SGHRS, CDR2 YFSETQ. V lost 0 bases and J 4 bases, leaving 7 bases between the germline ends. This CDR3 has 13 residues. The CDR3 nucleotides are TGCGCCAGCAGCTTGGCTCAAACCACTGAAGCTTTCTTT. Protein product: CASSLAQTTEAFF.

This clonotype showed up many times. The rearrangement links TRBV7-3 to TRBJ2-3; 12 bases fit TRBD2. Germline V gives CDR1 SGHTA, CDR2 FQGTGA. The CDR3 loop spans 15 amino acids. Losses at the gene ends were 5 bases for V and 7 bases for J; bases not matched to a gene: 7. Here the CDR3 reads CASSLGLAGLHTQYF. CDR3 sequence (DNA): TGTGCCAGCAGCCTCGGACTAGCGGGGTTACATACGCAGTATTTT.

V usage is TRBV7-9 and J usage is TRBJ2-1; D perhaps matches TRBD2 (6 bases). There are 17 residues in the CDR3. Germline values: CDR1 SEHNR, CDR2 FQNEAQ (reference sequence). V was cut by 1 base and J by 7 bases, with 20 bases left in between. This CDR3 reads CASSLVMGGGGQNEQFF. Written as DNA, the CDR3 is TGTGCCAGCAGCTTAGTCATGGGAGGAGGAGGGCAGAATGAGCAGTTCTTC.

The V and J genes are TRBV7-2 and TRBJ1-2; D perhaps matches TRBD1 (6 bases). CDR3 length: 17 residues. Germline-derived CDR1 and CDR2 are SGHTA and FQGNSA. The V end lost 5 bases, the J end lost 6 bases, and 25 bases lay between the germline ends. The CDR3 is CASSLSPVVGRGDGYTF. CDR3 bases: TGTGCCAGCAGCCTAAGCCCCGTCGTTGGCAGGGGAGATGGCTACACCTTC.

Many counts were recorded for this clonotype. The chain carries TRBV6-2 or TRBV6-3 and TRBJ2-5; 8 bases match TRBD2. The CDR3 covers 13 residues. Per germline, CDR1 MNHEY and CDR2 SVGEGT. V shed 4 bases, J shed 5 bases, and the junction held 3 bases outside the gene matches. CDR3 sequence (DNA): TGTGCCAGCAGTTTAGCGGGGACGGAGACCCAGTACTTC. Translating gives CASSLAGTETQYF.

The rearrangement uses TRBV6-5 and TRBJ2-4; either TRBD1 or TRBD2 may fit D (5 bases each). The DNA end lines up better with TRBJ2-7; the J call may be wrong. The CDR3 runs to 15 residues. CDR1 and CDR2 (germline): MNHEY, SVGAGI. The chain's CDR3 is CASSIFPGATYEQYF. In DNA form, the CDR3 reads TGTGCCAGCAGCATATTCCCCGGGGCAACCTACGAGCAGTACTTC.